This is a list of T cell receptor beta chains from one sample in a study of T cell repertoires in cytomegalovirus infection. The antigens these receptors bind are not known. MiXCR, applied by TCRdb to the reads, yields one record per CDR3 protein. The data hold around 750,000 distinct CDR3 sequences, with 30% to 35% observed a single time. The material was cultured CD8+ T cells from PBMCs, obtained from culture after CMV antigen stimulation. The receptors stem from a human donor in good health (CMV status not recorded). Some clones in this sample may be carry-over from other donors' samples. Both conserved end residues are part of each CDR3. A D gene is named only where the DNA matches it firmly. Clone size is shown for a subset of rows, as once, few, many or a class of expanded clone.

CDR3 length,D gene,J gene,clone size,V gene,CDR3 DNA,CDR3 protein
17,TRBD2,TRBJ2-2,few,TRBV27,TGTGCCAGCTCCGGGACTAGCGGGGATTCGAACACCGGGGAGCTGTTTTTT,CASSGTSGDSNTGELFF
16,TRBD1,TRBJ1-2,-,TRBV6-6,TGTGCCAGCAGTTACCCCGGGACAGGGGACTTATCTGGCTACACCTTC,CASSYPGTGDLSGYTF
15,-,TRBJ2-5,-,TRBV11-2,TGTGCCAGCAGCTTAGAGGAGGGGGGGGCGGAGACCCAGTACTTC,CASSLEEGGAETQYF
13,-,TRBJ2-2,-,TRBV6-1,TGTGCCAGCAGTGAGACGAGCACCGGGGAGCTGTTTTTT,CASSETSTGELFF
13,TRBD1,TRBJ1-5,-,TRBV28,TGTGCCAGCGGGGGACAGGGAGGTCAGCCCCAGCATTTT,CASGGQGGQPQHF
13,-,TRBJ2-5,many,TRBV7-8,TGTGCCAGCAGCTTAGAGGTGGTGGAGACCCAGTACTTC,CASSLEVVETQYF
14,TRBD2,TRBJ2-5,many,TRBV7-2,TGTGCCAGCAGTAACGGGGGGGCGATGGAGACCCAGTACTTC,CASSNGGAMETQYF
15,TRBD1,TRBJ1-2,few,TRBV6-5,TGTGCCAGCAGTTATCCAGGGGGGAGGGAGGATGGCTACACCTTC,CASSYPGGREDGYTF
16,TRBD2,TRBJ2-2,-,TRBV7-9,TGTGCCAGCACCCCGGGAGGCGGGGAGAACACCGGGGAGCTGTTTTTT,CASTPGGGENTGELFF
15,TRBD1,TRBJ1-6,-,TRBV6-6,TGTGCCAGCAATTTCTTGGACAGGGCCAATTCACCCCTCCACTTT,CASNFLDRANSPLHF
17,TRBD2,TRBJ2-3,many,TRBV7-3,TGTGCCAGCAGCTTAACCGAGCGGGGGTTTCCCACAGATACGCAGTATTTT,CASSLTERGFPTDTQYF
11,-,TRBJ2-3,few,TRBV12-5,TGTGCTAGTGCTGTGACAGATACGCAGTATTTT,CASAVTDTQYF
13,-,TRBJ2-5,many,TRBV7-9,TGTGCCAGCAGCCCAGGAGGGGTCGAGACCCAGTACTTC,CASSPGGVETQYF
14,-,TRBJ2-5,many,TRBV12-3/TRBV12-4,TGTGCCAGCAGCAGTTCAGATAGACCCGAGACCCAGTACTTC,CASSSSDRPETQYF
14,TRBD1,TRBJ2-5,-,TRBV10-2,TGCGCCAGCTCGGACAGGGAAATTCAAGAGACCCAGTACTTC,CASSDREIQETQYF
14,-,TRBJ1-1,few,TRBV5-6,TGTGCCAGCACTACCCCCCAGTATTACACTGAAGCTTTCTTT,CASTTPQYYTEAFF
15,TRBD2,TRBJ2-3,-,TRBV4-1,TGCGCCAGCAGCCTTGAGCGGGGGGGCCACGATACGCAGTATTTT,CASSLERGGHDTQYF
15,-,TRBJ2-2,many,TRBV7-8,TGTGCCAGCAGCTTAGATGGGGGGGCCACCGGGGAGCTGTTTTTT,CASSLDGGATGELFF
17,-,TRBJ1-3,-,TRBV12-3/TRBV12-4,TGTGCCAGCAGTTTATTCCCTGTGGACGGTGATGGAAACACCATATATTTT,CASSLFPVDGDGNTIYF
13,-,TRBJ1-3,few,TRBV6-6,TGTGCCAGCAGTTATACCCCACGGAACACCATATATTTT,CASSYTPRNTIYF
17,TRBD1,TRBJ1-5,few,TRBV7-9,TGTGCCAGCAGCTTAGCGCCCCGACAGGGGGTAGATCAGCCCCAGCATTTT,CASSLAPRQGVDQPQHF
14,TRBD1,TRBJ2-5,-,TRBV7-9,TGTGCCAGCAGCTCGGACAGGGGTGCAGAGACCCAGTACTTC,CASSSDRGAETQYF
17,-,TRBJ1-3,many,TRBV7-8,TGTGCCAGCAGCTTACCCACCGGGCAGGGGCACGGAAACACCATATATTTT,CASSLPTGQGHGNTIYF
15,-,TRBJ1-2,many,TRBV7-2,TGTGCCAGCAGCTTAGCGGCACCCTCGGGCTATGGCTACACCTTC,CASSLAAPSGYGYTF
13,TRBD2,TRBJ2-5,-,TRBV24-1,TGTGCCACCGAGGCGGGGGGGCAAGAGACCCAGTACTTC,CATEAGGQETQYF
14,-,TRBJ2-2,many,TRBV7-2,TGTGCCAGCAGACCTCCGGGAAGCCCCGGGGAGCTGTTTTTT,CASRPPGSPGELFF
14,-,TRBJ2-5,-,TRBV7-8,TGTGCCAGCAGCTCGGACTACCTCAGGGAGACCCAGTACTTC,CASSSDYLRETQYF